This T cell receptor (beta chain) was captured by sequencing in a study of human T cells and chemical hapten exposure. Study information: DPC (0.01%) was patch tested on the upper back and read at 6 days.

TCRdb fed the RACE reads into MiXCR, producing one record per CDR3 protein. Of about 350,000 distinct CDR3 sequences listed, over 5% were seen once; the top ten hold around 8%. The time point denotes: pre-sensitization, week 0. Regarding treatment: therapeutic diphenylcyclopropenone sensitization with weekly scalp DPC. This CDR3 is built from 18 residues. Germline-derived CDR1 and CDR2 are LGHNA and YNFKEQ. With 0 bases clipped from V and 4 bases from J, the junction kept 8 bases outside the gene matches. The genes are TRBV4-2 and TRBJ2-1; 11 bases fit TRBD2. The origin of this receptor is a woman under 30 with alopecia areata. Some clones in this sample may be carry-over from other donors' samples. The specimen was whole blood, collected in connection with sensitization to the hapten diphenylcyclopropenone (DPC). As DNA, the CDR3 is TGTGCCAGCAGCCAAGAGCTGACTAGCGGGGAACGATACAATGAGCAGTTCTTC. Its protein is CASSQELTSGERYNEQFF.